Listed here are 22 T cell receptor beta chains from one sample, sequenced in a study of shared clonotypes between healthy human individuals. Data came from immunoSEQ multiplex PCR; TCRdb stores just in-frame clones and leaves some out. This sample has over 1.4 million clones, with roughly 96% found just once. What was sequenced was naive CD4+ T cells sorted from blood. Described subset: CD45RA+ positively selected. The receptors shown here come from a man aged 25 to 40 in good health.

This clone was recorded once. The V and J genes are TRBV5-6 and TRBJ2-7; D gene ambiguous. V was shortened by 1 base and J by 2 bases, with 7 bases between the two germline ends. This CDR3 spans 13 amino acids. CDR1 and CDR2 from the germline V gene are SGHDT and YYEEEE. CDR3 sequence (DNA): TGTGCCAGCAGCTTGCGCTCCCCCTACGAGCAGTACTTC. Protein sequence: CASSLRSPYEQYF.

The chain uses TRBV18 and TRBJ2-1; TRBD2 agrees at 12 bases. Germline V lookup: CDR1 KGHSH, CDR2 LQKENI. The V and J ends lost 2 bases and 7 bases, in that order; junction bases with no gene match: 9. The length of the CDR3 is 17 residues. CDR3 protein: CASSPEFGLAGKNEQFF. The CDR3 DNA sequence: TGTGCCAGCTCACCAGAATTCGGACTAGCGGGAAAGAATGAGCAGTTCTTC.

The chain uses TRBV10-2 and TRBJ2-5, with D possibly matching TRBD2 (6 bases). The CDR3 runs to 13 residues. V dropped 9 bases and J dropped 5 bases, with 16 bases sitting between them. CDR1 is WSHSY and CDR2 is SAAADI in the germline V gene. The CDR3 loop reads CASARERWETQYF. As DNA, the CDR3 is TGCGCCAGTGCACGGGAGCGATGGGAGACCCAGTACTTC.

The chain links TRBV6-1 to TRBJ2-1; D is undetermined. The CDR3 runs 17 residues. The germline V and J ends were trimmed by 4 bases and 1 base, with 17 bases remaining between them. CDR1 and CDR2 (germline): MNHNS, SASEGT. CDR3 coding DNA: TGTGCCAGCAGTGGCCCTCCGGGCCGTTGGTCCTACAATGAGCAGTTCTTC. Amino acid sequence: CASSGPPGRWSYNEQFF.

The genes are TRBV27 and TRBJ1-1; 7 nucleotides align to TRBD1. Per germline, CDR1 MNHEY and CDR2 SMNVEV (reference sequence). This CDR3 spans 12 amino acids. Trimming took 4 bases from V and 10 from J; bases not matched to a gene: 6. The CDR3 DNA sequence: TGTGCCAGCAGTTGGACGAGGGGGCGAGCTTTCTTT. Its translation is CASSWTRGRAFF.

The chain is built from TRBV6-5 and TRBJ2-3, with D uncertain. CDR1 is MNHEY and CDR2 is SVGAGI in the germline V gene. The V gene lost 0 bases and the J gene lost 2 bases, with 6 bases spanning the gap. This CDR3 is 14 amino acids long. The DNA for the CDR3 is TGTGCCAGCAGTTACTCGTTATACACAGATACGCAGTATTTT. Translated, it gives CASSYSLYTDTQYF.

V gene TRBV5-1 combines with J gene TRBJ1-3; D is ambiguous. Germline V lookup: CDR1 SGHRS, CDR2 YFSETQ. This CDR3 has 15 amino acids. V was clipped by 1 base and J by 0 bases, with 8 bases between them. In DNA, the CDR3 is TGCGCCAGCAGCTTGTTGGGAAACTCTGGAAACACCATATATTTT. This codes for CASSLLGNSGNTIYF.

The rearrangement uses TRBV5-1 and TRBJ2-2; TRBD1 matches at 7 bases. Losses at the gene ends were 7 bases for V and 5 bases for J; bases not matched to a gene: 11. CDR3 size: 15 residues. Germline CDR1 reads SGHRS; CDR2 reads YFSETQ. This CDR3 is CASRSVQGYTGELFF. The CDR3 DNA follows: TGCGCCAGCCGAAGTGTACAGGGGTATACCGGGGAGCTGTTTTTT.

The chain carries TRBV5-1 and TRBJ2-5, with D tentatively TRBD1 (6 bases). Trimming cost V 4 bases and J 4 bases, with 20 bases left between them. This CDR3 is built from 16 residues. Looked up from germline, CDR1 is SGHRS and CDR2 is YFSETQ. As DNA, the CDR3 is TGCGCCAGCAGCAGTCTGGGAACAGGGCACGGAGAGACCCAGTACTTC. This gives the protein CASSSLGTGHGETQYF. The entire variable domain, with the rest obtained from reference TRBV5-1 and TRBJ2-5, is as follows: KAGVTQTPRYLIKTRGQQVTLSCSPISGHRSVSWYQQTPGQGLQFLFEYFSETQRNKGNFPGRFSGRQFSNSRSEMNVSTLELGDSALYLCASSSLGTGHGETQYFGPGTRLLVL.

Turning to this clone: The same CDR3 also results from other DNA sequences found in this sample. The chain joins TRBV30 to TRBJ1-5; D not resolved. V was pared by 1 base and J by 3 bases, with 7 bases between. Germline values: CDR1 GTSNPN, CDR2 SVGIG (reference sequence). CDR3 length equals 13 residues. The CDR3 bases are TGTGCCTGGAGTGGGCAGAACAATCAGCCCCAGCATTTT. It codes for CAWSGQNNQPQHF.

The chain is built from TRBV18 and TRBJ2-7; TRBD2 agrees at 8 bases. The CDR3 is 17 amino acids. The ends lost 0 bases at V and 6 bases at J; junction bases unmatched: 13. Germline lookup yields CDR1 KGHSH and CDR2 LQKENI. CDR3 region: CASSPPWPGGVNPEQYF. CDR3 nucleotides: TGTGCCAGCTCACCACCGTGGCCGGGAGGGGTGAATCCCGAGCAGTACTTC.

The gene calls are TRBV10-3 and TRBJ1-2; TRBD1 might be the D (6 bases). Germline assignment: CDR1 ENHRY and CDR2 SYGVKD. Trimming cost V 4 bases and J 3 bases, with 27 bases left between them. The CDR3 loop spans 19 amino acids. The CDR3 here is CAISVLRDDKGGVYYGYTF. DNA of the CDR3: TGTGCCATCAGTGTCTTACGGGACGATAAGGGGGGCGTTTACTATGGCTACACCTTC.

V is TRBV28 and J is TRBJ2-3; TRBD1 matches 8 bases. The CDR3 has 15 residues. Unmatched junction bases numbered 5, after V lost 6 bases and J lost 0 bases. Germline V gives CDR1 MDHEN, CDR2 SYDVKM. The CDR3 protein is CASRDRAFSTDTQYF. The CDR3 DNA sequence: TGTGCCAGCAGGGACAGGGCTTTTAGCACAGATACGCAGTATTTT. Combining the CDR3 with reference TRBV28 and TRBJ2-3 gives the whole variable domain DVKVTQSSRYLVKRTGEKVFLECVQDMDHENMFWYRQDPGLGLRLIYFSYDVKMKEKGDIPEGYSVSREKKERFSLILESASTNQTSMYLCASRDRAFSTDTQYFGPGTRLTVL.

The V gene is TRBV7-9, the J gene TRBJ1-2, with TRBD1 matching 7 bases. Looked up from germline, CDR1 is SEHNR and CDR2 is FQNEAQ (reference sequence). Trimming cost V 4 bases and J 6 bases; bases outside gene matches: 8. The CDR3 contains 14 residues. The CDR3 bases are TGTGCCAGCAGCTCCGGGACAGAAGCACATGGCTACACCTTC. Its translation: CASSSGTEAHGYTF.

J is TRBJ2-6 and V is TRBV28; D is perhaps TRBD1 or TRBD2 (5 bases each). Deletions cut 6 bases from V and 0 bases from J, with 15 bases between. This CDR3 has 17 residues. From germline, CDR1 is MDHEN and CDR2 SYDVKM. CDR3 amino acids: CASSDRDGSSGANVLTF. The CDR3 DNA is TGTGCCAGCAGCGATCGGGACGGAAGCTCTGGGGCCAACGTCCTGACTTTC.

This chain links TRBV27 with TRBJ1-2; a possible D gene is TRBD1 (6 bases). The CDR3 extends over 14 amino acids. Trimming removed 1 base from V and 8 bases from J, with 14 bases in between. Germline V CDR1 and CDR2: MNHEY, SMNVEV (reference sequence). In DNA, the CDR3 is TGTGCCAGCAGTTTATATGTAGGGGGTATGGGCTACACCTTC. Encoded protein: CASSLYVGGMGYTF.

The chain is built from TRBV15 and TRBJ1-5; D is unclear. V shed 0 bases and J shed 3 bases, with 15 bases lying between them. The CDR3 has 17 amino acids. Germline assignment: CDR1 LNHNV and CDR2 YYDKDF (reference sequence). The CDR3, as DNA: TGTGCCACCAGCAGAGATCTACTTTTGGGTTCCAATCAGCCCCAGCATTTT. This gives the protein CATSRDLLLGSNQPQHF.

V and J are TRBV21-1 and TRBJ2-3; the listed D gene, TRBD1, was not tested against the DNA. TRBV21-1 corresponds to a pseudogene. CDR3 length: 16 residues. The chain's CDR3 is CASSFRSRTGTDTQYF. The CDR3, as DNA: TGTGCCAGCAGCTTCCGTTCCCGGACAGGGACAGATACGCAGTATTTT.

The chain carries TRBV14 and TRBJ2-3; a weak D match, TRBD1 (5 bases). Germline V gene sequence: CDR1 SGHDN, CDR2 FVKESK. The CDR3 is made up of 16 amino acids. Trimming took 4 bases from V and 0 from J, leaving 14 bases between them. The CDR3 loop reads CASSRGLPRSTDTQYF. The CDR3 coding sequence is TGTGCCAGCAGCCGGGGCCTTCCGAGAAGCACAGATACGCAGTATTTT. Full variable domain (outside the CDR3, taken from reference TRBV14 and TRBJ2-3): EAGVTQFPSHSVIEKGQTVTLRCDPISGHDNLYWYRRVMGKEIKFLLHFVKESKQDESGMPNNRFLAERTGGTYSTLKVQPAELEDSGVYFCASSRGLPRSTDTQYFGPGTRLTVL.

The chain joins TRBV5-4 to TRBJ2-7; a possible D gene is TRBD2 (6 bases). V was trimmed by 0 bases and J by 6 bases, leaving 16 bases between them. The CDR3 runs 15 residues. The germline V gene has CDR1 SGHNT and CDR2 YYREEE (reference sequence). CDR3 amino acids: CASSLGRGRILEQYF. In nucleotides, the CDR3 is TGTGCCAGCAGCTTGGGGCGGGGACGGATCCTCGAGCAGTACTTC. Complete variable domain (other parts from reference TRBV5-4 and TRBJ2-7): ETGVTQSPTHLIKTRGQQVTLRCSSQSGHNTVSWYQQALGQGPQFIFQYYREEENGRGNFPPRFSGLQFPNYSSELNVNALELDDSALYLCASSLGRGRILEQYFGPGTRLTVT.

The chain couples TRBV18 to TRBJ2-1; 7 bases are shared with TRBD1. The CDR3 runs 12 residues. Germline-derived CDR1 and CDR2 are KGHSH and LQKENI. The trim removed 5 bases at V and 9 bases at J, leaving 4 bases unmatched. The CDR3 DNA sequence: TGTGCCAGCTCAGCGACAGGGAGTGAGCAGTTCTTC. Protein sequence: CASSATGSEQFF.

In its sample, this clone was seen once. The CDR3 DNA sequence: TGTGCCAGCAGTACTGGAGGGACAGAGTATAGCAATCAGCCCCAGCATTTT. The encoded protein is CASSTGGTEYSNQPQHF. V is TRBV28 and J is TRBJ1-5; 7 bases are shared with TRBD1. This CDR3 is built from 17 residues. CDR1 is MDHEN and CDR2 is SYDVKM in the germline V gene. V shed 5 bases, J shed 0 bases, and the junction held 10 bases outside the gene matches. Based on the CDR3 plus reference TRBV28 and TRBJ1-5, the full variable domain is DVKVTQSSRYLVKRTGEKVFLECVQDMDHENMFWYRQDPGLGLRLIYFSYDVKMKEKGDIPEGYSVSREKKERFSLILESASTNQTSMYLCASSTGGTEYSNQPQHFGDGTRLSIL.